The rows below give T cell receptor beta chains drawn from one sample of a study of OX40 agonist ivuxolimab in advanced cancers. Some clones are missing from TCRdb's copy, which holds only in-frame ones; the method was immunoSEQ multiplex PCR. The table has approximately 89,000 clones, roughly 90% seen once. The sequencing here drew on CD4+ or CD8+ T cells sorted from blood, taken in a trial of the OX40 agonist ivuxolimab. Source of these receptors: an adult with an advanced solid tumor such as melanoma, head and neck, liver or kidney cancer. Both conserved end residues are part of each CDR3.

v_call	j_call	cdr3_aa
TRBV7-2	TRBJ2-5	CASGRPGETQYF
TRBV25-1	TRBJ1-3	CASSAPLTGAGNTIYF
TRBV28	TRBJ1-2	CASSLGQGYGYTF
TRBV5-1	TRBJ1-5	CASSAGGGSNQPQHF
TRBV5-1	TRBJ2-2	CASSPLVSTGELFF
TRBV7-9	TRBJ1-1	CASSLVTEDTEAFF
TRBV30	TRBJ2-1	CAWSVQNRREQFF
TRBV5-1	TRBJ2-2	CASSPRGPNTGELFF
TRBV7-2	TRBJ2-7	CASSSQGDSYEQYF
TRBV10-3	TRBJ2-6	CAISPGWVGQGADLGSGANVLTF
TRBV5-1	TRBJ1-6	CASQAGTWDRGNSPLHF
TRBV9	TRBJ2-3	CASSRTLSIDTQYF
TRBV19	TRBJ1-1	CASNGVMNTEAFF
TRBV7-2	TRBJ1-4	CASSFPNEKLFF
TRBV18	TRBJ1-6	CASSHQTGWADNSPLHF
TRBV9	TRBJ1-2	CASSVGTDYGYTF
TRBV15	TRBJ1-5	CATSRDHTAPQHF
TRBV10-1	TRBJ2-5	CASSESGGGQETQYF
TRBV15	TRBJ2-7	CATSLQGSYEQYF
TRBV27	TRBJ1-2	CASSLRQGYGYTF
TRBV5-1	TRBJ2-3	CASRQNTDTQYF
TRBV6-1	TRBJ1-2	CASSEGGHADYGYTF
TRBV6-6	TRBJ1-2	CASSDPGTSGTF
TRBV29-1	TRBJ2-3	CSVERPSKAKYF
TRBV2	TRBJ1-2	CASGSGAPGYTF
TRBV6-6	TRBJ2-1	CASSREPSRLEQFF
TRBV28	TRBJ1-2	CASSLGDYGHTF
TRBV27	TRBJ1-1	CASKGGGRKAFF
TRBV7-8	TRBJ1-5	CASSGTAGQPQHF
TRBV18	TRBJ2-5	CASSPNQGSWETQYF
TRBV12-2	TRBJ1-2	CASRYPSPGQFNNGYTF
TRBV19	TRBJ1-5	CASQGGRVGNQPQHF
TRBV2	TRBJ2-1	CASSRLNEQFF
TRBV6-5	TRBJ2-7	CASMPRPENEQYF
TRBV6-5	TRBJ2-7	CASSTPGTGVYEQYF
TRBV15	TRBJ1-2	CATSKGTGYGYTF
TRBV5-1	TRBJ2-5	CASRLDSIQETQYF
TRBV2	TRBJ2-7	CASSSQAGSAYEQYF
TRBV7-8	TRBJ2-7	CASSLVVQGKSEQYF
TRBV10-2	TRBJ1-5	CASSEYGNQPQHF
TRBV4-3	TRBJ2-1	CASSLAASSYNEQFF
TRBV2	TRBJ2-7	CASSAYEQYF
TRBV21-1	TRBJ2-7	CASSRGLAGHYEQYF
TRBV7-2	TRBJ1-2	CASSLQGGLRDGYTF
TRBV19	TRBJ1-1	CASRVTGALNTEAFF
TRBV29-1	TRBJ1-1	CSVDSQGAGAFF
TRBV4-3	TRBJ2-1	CASSQDLTSGSNEQFF
TRBV6-5	TRBJ2-4	CASRPGLAKNIQYF
TRBV5-6	TRBJ1-4	CASSILRDRLTAANEKLFF
TRBV18	TRBJ2-5	CASSPPKPGTSEETQYF
TRBV7-2	TRBJ1-5	CASSLADSNQPQHF
TRBV4-1	TRBJ1-6	CASSRPDSSYNSPLHF
TRBV14	TRBJ1-6	CASSSSAGSFNSPLHF
TRBV27	TRBJ2-3	CASSSSAGTDTQYF
TRBV7-9	TRBJ2-7	CASSFLTGGYEQYF
TRBV30	TRBJ2-7	CAWSKAGTEQYF
TRBV30	TRBJ1-5	CAWSEGGVVSQPQHF
TRBV1	TRBJ1-5	CTSSQDRGDSNQPQHF
TRBV4-1	TRBJ1-3	CASSPGTARSAGNTIYF
TRBV2	TRBJ2-4	CASSADPRRAKNIQYF